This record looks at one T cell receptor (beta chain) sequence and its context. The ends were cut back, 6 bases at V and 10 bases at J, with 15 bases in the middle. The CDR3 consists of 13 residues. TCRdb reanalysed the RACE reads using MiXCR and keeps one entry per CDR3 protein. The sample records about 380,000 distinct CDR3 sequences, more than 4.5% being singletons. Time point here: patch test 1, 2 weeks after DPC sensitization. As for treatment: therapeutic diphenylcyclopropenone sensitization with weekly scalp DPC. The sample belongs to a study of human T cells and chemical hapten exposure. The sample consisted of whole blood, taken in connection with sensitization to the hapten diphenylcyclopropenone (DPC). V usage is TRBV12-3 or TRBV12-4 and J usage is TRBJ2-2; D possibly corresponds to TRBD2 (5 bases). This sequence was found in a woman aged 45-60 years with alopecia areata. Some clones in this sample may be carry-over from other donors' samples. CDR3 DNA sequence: TGTGCCAGCAGCGCGGGCCCCACTCTGGAGCTGTTTTTT. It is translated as CASSAGPTLELFF.